The clone carrying this T cell receptor (beta chain) was found many times. The time point here: blood at routine non-recurrence follow-up after resection. Whole RNA obtained from tumor, nontumor lung or frozen PBMC underwent sequencing without sorting. These data come from a study of spatial heterogeneity in lung cancer. TCRdb analysed the 5' RACE reads with MiXCR anew, one entry per CDR3 protein. Among around 110,000 distinct CDR3 sequences listed, about 12% were seen once. Looked up from germline, CDR1 is SGHTA and CDR2 is FQGNSA. V trimming: 7 bases; J trimming: 4 bases; junction bases outside the gene matches: 9. This CDR3 is 16 amino acids long.

The chain carries TRBV7-2 and TRBJ2-1, with 11 bases aligning to TRBD2. Sequencing used PBMCs, obtained at follow-up. This clonotype was sampled from a male donor with early-stage non-small cell lung cancer. CDR3 DNA sequence: TGTGCCAGCAATCCTAGCGGGGGGATCAATTACAATGAGCAGTTCTTC. It yields the protein CASNPSGGINYNEQFF.